A selection of T cell receptor beta chains follows, all from one sample in a study of T-cell reconstitution after alpha-beta-depleted transplantation in children. TCRdb called the PCR reads again in MiXCR, with one record for every CDR3 protein. The sample consists of more than 85,000 distinct CDR3 sequences, around 7% of them appearing once. Here the sequenced sample was PBMCs, taken before TCRalphabeta/CD19-depleted stem cell transplant. The receptor source for this set is a boy between 2 and 10 years old with acute lymphoblastic leukemia, due to receive a stem cell transplant. Each CDR3 is given with its conserved first and last residue. The order of the fields is clone size, V gene, J gene, D gene, CDR3 protein, CDR3 DNA. A D gene is named only where the DNA matches it firmly. Expanded clones are given a class, and other clones once, few, many or no size at all.

abundance: many; v_gene: TRBV7-9; j_gene: TRBJ2-3; d_gene: NA; CDR3aa: CASRSTGIPYTDTQYF; CDR3nt: TGTGCCAGCAGATCCACAGGGATCCCCTACACAGATACGCAGTATTTT
abundance: NA; v_gene: TRBV28; j_gene: TRBJ1-6; d_gene: NA; CDR3aa: CASSIDSPLHF; CDR3nt: TGTGCCAGCAGTATAGATTCACCCCTCCACTTT
abundance: few; v_gene: TRBV25-1; j_gene: TRBJ1-3; d_gene: TRBD1; CDR3aa: CASSPGTGRNTIYF; CDR3nt: TGTGCCAGCAGTCCAGGGACAGGGAGAAACACCATATATTTT
abundance: NA; v_gene: TRBV14; j_gene: TRBJ2-7; d_gene: NA; CDR3aa: CASSTGTLFPYEQYF; CDR3nt: TGTGCCAGCAGCACCGGGACACTCTTTCCCTACGAGCAGTACTTC
abundance: many; v_gene: TRBV4-2; j_gene: TRBJ2-7; d_gene: TRBD1; CDR3aa: CASSQATGDNEQYF; CDR3nt: TGTGCCAGCAGCCAAGCAACAGGGGACAACGAGCAGTACTTC
abundance: NA; v_gene: TRBV6-6; j_gene: TRBJ1-5; d_gene: NA; CDR3aa: CASSVAGDQPQHF; CDR3nt: TGTGCCAGCTCCGTAGCAGGGGACCAGCCCCAGCATTTT
abundance: many; v_gene: TRBV20-1; j_gene: TRBJ2-7; d_gene: NA; CDR3aa: CSARDMGGPGYEQYF; CDR3nt: TGCAGTGCTAGAGATATGGGGGGGCCAGGGTACGAGCAGTACTTC
abundance: many; v_gene: TRBV6-1; j_gene: TRBJ2-1; d_gene: TRBD2; CDR3aa: CASGTLAGNEQFF; CDR3nt: TGTGCCAGCGGAACCTTAGCGGGTAATGAGCAGTTCTTC
abundance: NA; v_gene: TRBV7-6; j_gene: TRBJ2-5; d_gene: TRBD2; CDR3aa: CASSPGLAAQETQYF; CDR3nt: TGTGCCAGCAGCCCGGGACTAGCGGCCCAAGAGACCCAGTACTTC
abundance: many; v_gene: TRBV7-2; j_gene: TRBJ2-5; d_gene: NA; CDR3aa: CASSLGSSRVVVETQYF; CDR3nt: TGTGCCAGCAGCTTAGGAAGCTCAAGGGTGGTAGTCGAGACCCAGTACTTC
abundance: NA; v_gene: TRBV27; j_gene: TRBJ2-2; d_gene: TRBD2; CDR3aa: CASSSLRAGGLYGELFF; CDR3nt: TGTGCCAGCAGTTCCCTGAGAGCGGGGGGGCTCTACGGGGAGCTGTTTTTT
abundance: many; v_gene: TRBV5-1; j_gene: TRBJ2-5; d_gene: NA; CDR3aa: CASSLQQETQYF; CDR3nt: TGCGCCAGCAGCTTGCAGCAAGAGACCCAGTACTTC
abundance: NA; v_gene: TRBV3-1; j_gene: TRBJ2-5; d_gene: TRBD2; CDR3aa: CASSPGAGTSLGETQYF; CDR3nt: TGTGCCAGCAGCCCCGGGGCCGGGACTAGCCTCGGAGAGACCCAGTACTTC
abundance: many; v_gene: TRBV6-6; j_gene: TRBJ2-3; d_gene: NA; CDR3aa: CAGDTQYF; CDR3nt: TGTGCCGGGGATACGCAGTATTTT
abundance: many; v_gene: TRBV12-3/TRBV12-4; j_gene: TRBJ2-7; d_gene: NA; CDR3aa: CASSLAPQGSYEQYF; CDR3nt: TGTGCCAGCAGTTTAGCCCCACAGGGATCCTACGAGCAGTACTTC
abundance: many; v_gene: TRBV5-1; j_gene: TRBJ2-2; d_gene: NA; CDR3aa: CASSTGTAPNTGELFF; CDR3nt: TGCGCCAGCAGCACCGGGACGGCACCAAACACCGGGGAGCTGTTTTTT
abundance: NA; v_gene: TRBV20-1; j_gene: TRBJ2-5; d_gene: NA; CDR3aa: CSARRSLGEETQYF; CDR3nt: TGCAGTGCTAGAAGGTCTCTCGGGGAAGAGACCCAGTACTTC
abundance: few; v_gene: TRBV7-9; j_gene: TRBJ1-2; d_gene: NA; CDR3aa: CASSTGIYGYTF; CDR3nt: TGTGCCTCCTCGACGGGGATCTATGGCTACACCTTC
abundance: few; v_gene: TRBV20-1; j_gene: TRBJ2-2; d_gene: TRBD1; CDR3aa: CSAPDRVEAGELFF; CDR3nt: TGCAGTGCTCCAGACAGGGTGGAGGCCGGGGAGCTGTTTTTT
abundance: NA; v_gene: TRBV20-1; j_gene: TRBJ1-2; d_gene: TRBD1; CDR3aa: CSASPGGGYGYTF; CDR3nt: TGCAGTGCTAGCCCAGGGGGCGGCTATGGCTACACCTTC
abundance: many; v_gene: TRBV6-4; j_gene: TRBJ2-2; d_gene: NA; CDR3aa: CASSDSRETGELFF; CDR3nt: TGTGCCAGCAGTGACTCAAGAGAGACCGGGGAGCTGTTTTTT
abundance: few; v_gene: TRBV11-2; j_gene: TRBJ1-5; d_gene: NA; CDR3aa: CASSLEATTPQHF; CDR3nt: TGTGCCAGCAGCTTAGAGGCGACAACGCCCCAGCATTTT
abundance: many; v_gene: TRBV27; j_gene: TRBJ2-2; d_gene: NA; CDR3aa: CASTRWPNTGELFF; CDR3nt: TGTGCCAGCACTCGGTGGCCCAACACCGGGGAGCTGTTTTTT
abundance: few; v_gene: TRBV18; j_gene: TRBJ2-3; d_gene: NA; CDR3aa: CASSPTGAGTDTQYF; CDR3nt: TGTGCCAGCTCACCTACGGGGGCTGGCACAGATACGCAGTATTTT
abundance: NA; v_gene: TRBV6-5; j_gene: TRBJ1-6; d_gene: NA; CDR3aa: CASSSALRPGNSPLHF; CDR3nt: TGTGCCAGCAGTTCCGCCTTGCGACCCGGGAATTCACCCCTCCACTTT
abundance: NA; v_gene: TRBV5-1; j_gene: TRBJ2-1; d_gene: TRBD1; CDR3aa: CASSLARPQGWRGNEQFF; CDR3nt: TGCGCCAGCAGCTTGGCCCGCCCACAGGGGTGGAGAGGCAATGAGCAGTTCTTC
abundance: many; v_gene: TRBV12-5; j_gene: TRBJ2-2; d_gene: NA; CDR3aa: CASMPGPGTGELFF; CDR3nt: TGTGCTAGTATGCCAGGGCCTGGGACCGGGGAGCTGTTTTTT
abundance: many; v_gene: TRBV3-1; j_gene: TRBJ2-3; d_gene: NA; CDR3aa: CASSQEARTDTQYF; CDR3nt: TGTGCCAGCAGCCAAGAGGCGAGGACAGATACGCAGTATTTT
abundance: many; v_gene: TRBV7-3; j_gene: TRBJ2-7; d_gene: NA; CDR3aa: CASSLDPAYEQYF; CDR3nt: TGTGCCAGCAGCTTAGACCCAGCCTACGAGCAGTACTTC
abundance: medium-sized; v_gene: TRBV3-1; j_gene: TRBJ2-7; d_gene: TRBD1; CDR3aa: CASSQDRTGGIYEQYF; CDR3nt: TGTGCCAGCAGCCAAGATCGCACAGGGGGAATCTACGAGCAGTACTTC
abundance: few; v_gene: TRBV21-1; j_gene: TRBJ1-1; d_gene: NA; CDR3aa: CASSIRDIHSAFF; CDR3nt: TGTGCCAGCAGCATCCGGGACATACATTCAGCTTTCTTT
abundance: few; v_gene: TRBV28; j_gene: TRBJ1-2; d_gene: TRBD1; CDR3aa: CASSADRGLNYGYTF; CDR3nt: TGTGCCAGCAGTGCCGACAGGGGGCTTAACTATGGCTACACCTTC
abundance: NA; v_gene: TRBV28; j_gene: TRBJ2-1; d_gene: TRBD2; CDR3aa: CASSPGLAVNEQFF; CDR3nt: TGTGCCAGCAGTCCGGGACTAGCTGTAAATGAGCAGTTCTTC
abundance: NA; v_gene: TRBV7-2; j_gene: TRBJ2-3; d_gene: TRBD2; CDR3aa: CASSRGPSGGASDTQYF; CDR3nt: TGTGCCAGCAGCCGAGGTCCGAGCGGGGGGGCATCAGATACGCAGTATTTT
abundance: NA; v_gene: TRBV12-3/TRBV12-4; j_gene: TRBJ2-7; d_gene: TRBD1; CDR3aa: CASSSTPPGTGYEQYF; CDR3nt: TGTGCCAGCAGTTCAACCCCCCCTGGGACAGGCTACGAGCAGTACTTC
abundance: NA; v_gene: TRBV29-1; j_gene: TRBJ2-3; d_gene: NA; CDR3aa: CIVNQGRGSSTDTQYF; CDR3nt: TGCATCGTAAACCAGGGGAGAGGGTCTAGCACAGATACGCAGTATTTT
abundance: many; v_gene: TRBV5-1; j_gene: TRBJ2-1; d_gene: NA; CDR3aa: CASSFGGNNEQFF; CDR3nt: TGCGCCAGCAGCTTCGGGGGTAACAATGAGCAGTTCTTC
abundance: few; v_gene: TRBV5-1; j_gene: TRBJ1-2; d_gene: NA; CDR3aa: CASSLVDNPRNYGYTF; CDR3nt: TGCGCCAGCAGCTTGGTGGACAACCCTAGGAACTATGGCTACACCTTC
abundance: few; v_gene: TRBV11-3; j_gene: TRBJ1-1; d_gene: NA; CDR3aa: CANSGGAENTEAFF; CDR3nt: TGTGCCAACTCTGGGGGGGCAGAGAACACTGAAGCTTTCTTT
abundance: many; v_gene: TRBV2; j_gene: TRBJ1-1; d_gene: NA; CDR3aa: CASSSLPWDTEAFF; CDR3nt: TGTGCCAGCAGTTCCCTGCCTTGGGACACTGAAGCTTTCTTT